This T cell receptor (beta chain) was observed in a study of T cells in Graves' hyperthyroidism and ophthalmopathy. Trimming took off 1 base at V and 2 bases at J, with 6 bases between the two ends. The CDR3 is 13 amino acids. Germline CDR1 and CDR2: SGHNT and YYREEE (reference sequence). Note on this clonotype: Its antigen is as yet unknown.

From RNA transcripts, TCR beta CDR3 regions were amplified. TCR CDR3 underwent first-round RT-PCR with the HTBI primer set. Each CDR3 protein is one row after TCRdb ran MiXCR on the multiplex PCR reads. The table shows roughly 740,000 distinct CDR3 sequences, with about 17% occurring only once. Absence of ophthalmopathy progression within 18 months defined stable Graves' hyperthyroidism. Uncontrolled infection, other autoimmune disease, pregnancy and lactation each barred patients from inclusion. Study conclusions and caveats: The model anticipated ophthalmopathy a median around six months pre-onset.

The sample taken for sequencing was blood. The chain employs TRBV5-4 and TRBJ2-5; D gene uncertain. The sequence was obtained from a man in his late teens or twenties with Graves' hyperthyroidism. The CDR3 loop reads CASSLTEQETQYF. CDR3 bases: TGTGCCAGCAGCTTGACGGAACAAGAGACCCAGTACTTC.